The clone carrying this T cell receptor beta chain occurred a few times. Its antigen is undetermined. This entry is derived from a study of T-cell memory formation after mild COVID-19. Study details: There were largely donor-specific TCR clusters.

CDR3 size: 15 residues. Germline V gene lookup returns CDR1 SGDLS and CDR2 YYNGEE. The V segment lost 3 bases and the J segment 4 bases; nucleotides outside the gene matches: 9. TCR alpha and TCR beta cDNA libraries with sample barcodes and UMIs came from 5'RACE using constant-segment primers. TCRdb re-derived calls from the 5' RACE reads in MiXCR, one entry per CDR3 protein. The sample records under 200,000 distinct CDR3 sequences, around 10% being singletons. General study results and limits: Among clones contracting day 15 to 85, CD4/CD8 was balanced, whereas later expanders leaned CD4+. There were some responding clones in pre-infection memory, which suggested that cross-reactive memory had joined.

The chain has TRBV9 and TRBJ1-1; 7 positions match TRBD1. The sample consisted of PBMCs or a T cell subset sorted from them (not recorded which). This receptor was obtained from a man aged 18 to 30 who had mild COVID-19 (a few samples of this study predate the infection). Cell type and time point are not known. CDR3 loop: CASSAGDSRTTEAFF. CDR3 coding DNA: TGTGCCAGCAGCGCTGGGGACAGCCGTACCACTGAAGCTTTCTTT.